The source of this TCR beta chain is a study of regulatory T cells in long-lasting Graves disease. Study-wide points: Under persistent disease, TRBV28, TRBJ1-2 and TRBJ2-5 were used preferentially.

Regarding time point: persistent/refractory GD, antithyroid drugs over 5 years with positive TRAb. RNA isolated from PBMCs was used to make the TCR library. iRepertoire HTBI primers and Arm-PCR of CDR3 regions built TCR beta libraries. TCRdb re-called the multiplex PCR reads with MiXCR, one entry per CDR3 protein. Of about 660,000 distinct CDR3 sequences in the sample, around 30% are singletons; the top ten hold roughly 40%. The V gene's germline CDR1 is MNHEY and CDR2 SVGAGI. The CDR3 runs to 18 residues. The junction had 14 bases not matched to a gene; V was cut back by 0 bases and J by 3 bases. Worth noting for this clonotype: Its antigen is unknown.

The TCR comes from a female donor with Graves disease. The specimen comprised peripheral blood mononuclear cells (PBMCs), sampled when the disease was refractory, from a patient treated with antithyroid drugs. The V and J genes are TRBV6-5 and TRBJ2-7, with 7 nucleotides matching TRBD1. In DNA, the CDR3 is TGTGCCAGCAGTTACTCGCCCTGGGGCGGACAGGCCAACTACGAGCAGTACTTC. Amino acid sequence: CASSYSPWGGQANYEQYF.